This paragraph covers one TCR beta chain sequence. The data originate from a study of OX40 agonist ivuxolimab in advanced cancers. Some clones are missing from TCRdb's copy, which holds only in-frame ones; the method was immunoSEQ multiplex PCR. The table lists roughly 82,000 clones, 83% of them singletons, with 0.75% to 1% in the top ten. V dropped 5 bases and J dropped 8; count of bases not matched to a gene: 5. Germline CDR1 SGHVS, CDR2 FQNEAQ. The CDR3 spans 13 residues. The sample consisted of CD4+ or CD8+ T cells sorted from blood, taken in a trial of the OX40 agonist ivuxolimab. The V and J genes are TRBV7-8 and TRBJ1-2; 10 bases line up with TRBD1. The source is an adult with an advanced solid tumor such as melanoma, head and neck, liver or kidney cancer. CDR3 DNA sequence: TGTGCCAGCAGCCAGGGACAGGGGCGAGGCTACACCTTC. It codes for CASSQGQGRGYTF.